This paragraph reports one T cell receptor (beta chain). This entry belongs to a study of T cell changes during pregnancy in multiple sclerosis. Some clones are missing from TCRdb's copy, which holds only in-frame ones; the method was immunoSEQ multiplex PCR. The sample includes tens of thousands of clones, about 89% seen only once; the top ten take 0.4% to 0.45%. The sequences come from CD4+ T cells from peripheral blood mononuclear cells, collected before pregnancy. This receptor was identified in a female donor with multiple sclerosis, enrolled in a pregnancy study.

The CDR3 region has the DNA TGTGCCAGCAGTGGACAGACGAACACTGAAGCTTTCTTT. Protein sequence: CASSGQTNTEAFF. The chain links TRBV7-2 to TRBJ1-1, with a weak D call TRBD1 (6 bases). The V end lost 6 bases, the J end lost 1 base, and 9 bases lay between the germline ends. CDR3 length: 13 residues. Germline CDR1 and CDR2: SGHTA and FQGNSA.